Below, 21 T cell receptor beta chains from the same sample are listed, as sequenced in a study of T cell responses to AZD1222 COVID-19 vaccine. The assay was immunoSEQ multiplex PCR, and TCRdb's table has in-frame clones only and misses some. This table holds some 150,000 clones, around nine tenths found once. Source: peripheral blood, taken after recovery from COVID-19. The receptors come from an adult who had recovered from COVID-19.

This chain uses TRBV2 with TRBJ2-1; TRBD1 matches at 9 bases. J lost 9 bases, V lost 6 bases, and 3 bases had no gene match. CDR3 length: 12 amino acids. Germline V CDR1 and CDR2: SNHLY, FYNNEI. The CDR3 coding sequence is TGTGCCAGCAGAGGGACAGGGACTGAGCAGTTCTTC. It yields the protein CASRGTGTEQFF.

The CDR3: CASTKTWGDTEAFF. The CDR3 DNA reads as TGCGCCAGCACCAAGACCTGGGGGGACACTGAAGCTTTCTTT. The chain carries TRBV5-1 and TRBJ1-1; tentative D call: TRBD1 (5 bases). The germline V gene has CDR1 SGHRS and CDR2 YFSETQ. Trimming removed 6 bases from V and 3 bases from J, with 15 bases in between. This CDR3 region has 14 residues.

In DNA, the CDR3 is TGTGCCAGCAGCTGGACGGGGACCAAAAACATTCAGTACTTC. Translated: CASSWTGTKNIQYF. The chain links TRBV3-1 (or the pseudogene TRBV3-2) to TRBJ2-4, with TRBD2 as a possible D gene (5 bases). The germline V and J ends were trimmed by 5 bases and 2 bases, with 10 bases remaining between them. The CDR3 extends over 14 amino acids. CDR1 is LGHDT and CDR2 is YNNKEL in the germline V gene (reference sequence).

V usage is TRBV5-1 and J usage is TRBJ1-1; 7 nucleotides match TRBD1. Germline CDR1 and CDR2: SGHRS and YFSETQ. The trim removed 4 bases at V and 10 bases at J, leaving 13 bases unmatched. This CDR3 region has 14 residues. The CDR3 spells CASSLDRAQRVAFF. CDR3 in DNA: TGCGCCAGCAGCCTTGACAGGGCGCAACGGGTAGCTTTCTTT. Supplemented by reference TRBV5-1 and TRBJ1-1, the full variable domain reads KAGVTQTPRYLIKTRGQQVTLSCSPISGHRSVSWYQQTPGQGLQFLFEYFSETQRNKGNFPGRFSGRQFSNSRSEMNVSTLELGDSALYLCASSLDRAQRVAFFGQGTRLTVV.

The rearrangement joins TRBV7-2 to TRBJ1-1; D gene uncertain. Germline loops: CDR1 SGHTA, CDR2 FQGNSA. The CDR3 is 13 amino acids. The V end lost 5 bases, the J end lost 7 bases, and 14 bases lay between the germline ends. The CDR3 protein is CASSLRVTDEAFF. Here the CDR3 DNA reads TGTGCCAGCAGCCTCCGGGTAACTGATGAAGCTTTCTTT.

The chain uses TRBV14 and TRBJ1-2; D is uncertain. Germline V lookup: CDR1 SGHDN, CDR2 FVKESK. Trimming took off 2 bases at V and 0 bases at J, with 1 base between the two ends. The CDR3 extends over 12 amino acids. The CDR3 loop reads CASSQSNYGYTF. The CDR3 nucleotides are TGTGCCAGCAGCCAATCTAACTATGGCTACACCTTC.

This clone appeared once. CDR3 loop: CASSPRLGNTEAFF. CDR3 bases: TGTGCCAGCAGTCCAAGGTTAGGGAACACTGAAGCTTTCTTT. V usage is TRBV2 and J usage is TRBJ1-1, with D uncertain. V lost 5 bases and J lost 1, with 11 bases in between. The CDR3 is made up of 14 amino acids. Germline V gene lookup returns CDR1 SNHLY and CDR2 FYNNEI.

V usage is TRBV5-1 and J usage is TRBJ2-3, with 8 bases identical to TRBD1. The CDR3 consists of 14 residues. CDR1 SGHRS and CDR2 YFSETQ come from the germline V gene. V was clipped by 2 bases and J by 6 bases; unmatched bases: 5. This chain's CDR3 is CASSFGQGSDTQYF. The DNA for the CDR3 is TGCGCCAGCAGCTTCGGACAGGGATCCGATACGCAGTATTTT.

The V gene is TRBV27, the J gene TRBJ1-1; D uncertain. This CDR3 is built from 14 residues. Germline V lookup: CDR1 MNHEY, CDR2 SMNVEV (reference sequence). The ends were cut back, 4 bases at V and 5 bases at J, with 14 bases in the middle. This chain's CDR3 is CASSSISGETEAFF. The DNA of the CDR3 is TGTGCCAGCAGTTCAATATCAGGAGAAACTGAAGCTTTCTTT.

This clone was observed a single time. J is TRBJ2-7 and V is TRBV10-3; possibly TRBD2 for D (6 bases). Trimming took off 4 bases at V and 0 bases at J, with 10 bases between the two ends. CDR3 length: 14 amino acids. The germline gives CDR1 ENHRY, CDR2 SYGVKD. CDR3 region: CAISAAGSSYEQYF. The CDR3 DNA follows: TGTGCCATCAGTGCGGCGGGAAGCTCCTACGAGCAGTACTTC.

The gene calls are TRBV5-6 and TRBJ1-2; weak D call: TRBD1 (6 bases). The germline V gene has CDR1 SGHDT and CDR2 YYEEEE. Between the trimmed V and J ends, which lost 4 bases and 2 bases, there was a span of 15 bases. This CDR3 is 15 amino acids long. In DNA form, the CDR3 reads TGTGCCAGCAGCCTGGGCTCGAGGGGGAACTATGGCTACACCTTC. Amino acid sequence: CASSLGSRGNYGYTF.

This chain links TRBV7-9 with TRBJ1-6; 7 bases agree with TRBD1. The V gene's germline CDR1 is SEHNR and CDR2 FQNEAQ (reference sequence). V lost 5 bases, J lost 3 bases, and 13 bases stayed unmatched. The CDR3 is made up of 18 amino acids. CDR3 residues: CASSPGGLSDFYNSPLHF. DNA for the CDR3: TGTGCCAGCAGCCCAGGGGGTCTCTCAGACTTCTATAATTCACCCCTCCACTTT.

The rearrangement joins TRBV4-1 to TRBJ2-5; a possible D gene is TRBD1 (6 bases). Trimming took off 1 base at V and 3 bases at J, with 9 bases between the two ends. From germline, CDR1 is MGHRA and CDR2 YSYEKL. The CDR3 contains 14 residues. CDR3 loop: CASSQGEGEETQYF. As DNA, the CDR3 is TGCGCCAGCAGCCAAGGAGAGGGGGAAGAGACCCAGTACTTC.

The V and J genes are TRBV2 and TRBJ1-3; D possibly corresponds to TRBD1 (5 bases). Germline values: CDR1 SNHLY, CDR2 FYNNEI. The CDR3 contains 14 residues. With 2 bases removed from V and 5 bases from J, the gap between germline ends came to 10 bases. CDR3 nucleotide sequence: TGTGCCAGCAGTGAAACCAGGGTTCGAAACACCATATATTTT. Amino acid sequence: CASSETRVRNTIYF. The full variable domain, its missing parts supplied by reference TRBV2 and TRBJ1-3, is EPEVTQTPSHQVTQMGQEVILRCVPISNHLYFYWYRQILGQKVEFLVSFYNNEISEKSEIFDDQFSVERPDGSNFTLKIRSTKLEDSAMYFCASSETRVRNTIYFGEGSWLTVV.

This rearrangement joins TRBV3-1 (or the pseudogene TRBV3-2) to TRBJ2-1; TRBD1 agrees at 10 bases. With V trimmed by 1 base and J by 7 bases, 10 bases remained unmatched. The germline CDR1 and CDR2 sequences are LGHDT and YNNKEL (reference sequence). The CDR3 length is 17 residues. The DNA of the CDR3 is TGTGCCAGCAGCCAAGGGATAATGGACAGGGGGACTAATGAGCAGTTCTTC. The encoded protein is CASSQGIMDRGTNEQFF.

The CDR3 here is CASSHKTSTDTQYF. The CDR3 bases are TGTGCCAGCAGTCACAAAACTAGCACAGATACGCAGTATTTT. This chain links TRBV2 with TRBJ2-3; D is unresolved. Trimming pared 5 bases from V and 0 bases from J, leaving 9 bases between. Germline values: CDR1 SNHLY, CDR2 FYNNEI. The CDR3 sequence is 14 residues long.

Here the CDR3 reads CASQRGSGYEQYF. The CDR3 DNA sequence: TGTGCCAGTCAGCGGGGGAGCGGGTACGAGCAGTACTTC. This chain links TRBV28 with TRBJ2-7; 8 nucleotides agree with TRBD2. The germline V gene has CDR1 MDHEN and CDR2 SYDVKM. This CDR3 is 13 amino acids long. The junction had 8 bases not matched to a gene; V was cut back by 9 bases and J by 4 bases. Filled out from reference TRBV28 and TRBJ2-7, the complete variable domain reads DVKVTQSSRYLVKRTGEKVFLECVQDMDHENMFWYRQDPGLGLRLIYFSYDVKMKEKGDIPEGYSVSREKKERFSLILESASTNQTSMYLCASQRGSGYEQYFGPGTRLTVT.

The chain has TRBV6-6 and TRBJ1-2, with unresolved D. The length of the CDR3 is 14 residues. Per the germline V gene, CDR1 is MNHNY and CDR2 is SVGAGI (reference sequence). V lost 5 bases and J 1 base, leaving 11 bases between the germline ends. In DNA, the CDR3 is TGTGCCAGCAGTCTCGCGTGGGATAACTATGGCTACACCTTC. Translating gives CASSLAWDNYGYTF.

V is TRBV6-5 and J is TRBJ2-7; 7 bases align to TRBD1. The CDR3 sequence is 13 residues long. J gave up 6 bases and V 6 bases, and 8 bases lay outside the gene matches. Germline V gives CDR1 MNHEY, CDR2 SVGAGI. In DNA, the CDR3 is TGTGCCAGCAGCCTCGACAGGGTGGGCGAGCAGTACTTC. This translates into CASSLDRVGEQYF.

The chain recombines TRBV6-5 with TRBJ1-2; D gene ambiguous. Trimming removed 6 bases from V and 3 bases from J, with 14 bases in between. CDR3 length: 14 amino acids. Germline CDR1 is MNHEY and CDR2 is SVGAGI. The CDR3 here is CASRPPGVDYGYTF. The DNA of the CDR3 is TGTGCCAGCAGACCTCCCGGGGTCGACTATGGCTACACCTTC.

This clone was seen more than once but under ten times. The chain carries TRBV7-8 and TRBJ2-2; D not resolved. Between the trimmed V and J ends, which lost 5 bases and 7 bases, there was a span of 11 bases. There are 13 residues in the CDR3. The germline V gene encodes CDR1 SGHVS and CDR2 FQNEAQ. The CDR3 coding sequence is TGTGCCAGCAGCCCTATCGTCGGCGGGGAGCTGTTTTTT. Encoded protein: CASSPIVGGELFF.